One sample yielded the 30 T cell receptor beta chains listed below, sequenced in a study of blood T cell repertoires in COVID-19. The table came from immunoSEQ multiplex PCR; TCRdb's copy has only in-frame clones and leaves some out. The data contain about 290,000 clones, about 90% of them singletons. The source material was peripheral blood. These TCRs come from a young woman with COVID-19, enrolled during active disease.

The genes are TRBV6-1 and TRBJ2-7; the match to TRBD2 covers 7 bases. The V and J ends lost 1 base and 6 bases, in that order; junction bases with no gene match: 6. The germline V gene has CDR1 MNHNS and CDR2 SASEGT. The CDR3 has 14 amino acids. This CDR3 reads CASSEVGGGTEQYF. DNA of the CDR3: TGTGCCAGCAGTGAAGTGGGCGGGGGAACCGAGCAGTACTTC.

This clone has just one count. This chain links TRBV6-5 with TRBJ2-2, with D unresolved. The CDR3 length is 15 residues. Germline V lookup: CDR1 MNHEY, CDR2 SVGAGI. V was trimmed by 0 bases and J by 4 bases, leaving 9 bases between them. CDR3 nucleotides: TGTGCCAGCAGTTACTCGAACTCACCCACCGGGGAGCTGTTTTTT. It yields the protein CASSYSNSPTGELFF.

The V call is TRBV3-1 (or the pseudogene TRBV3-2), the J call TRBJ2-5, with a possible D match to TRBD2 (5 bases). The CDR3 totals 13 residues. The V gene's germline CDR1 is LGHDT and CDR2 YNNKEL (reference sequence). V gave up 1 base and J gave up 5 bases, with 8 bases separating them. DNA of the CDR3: TGTGCCAGCAGCCAAGTAGCGCCGGAGACCCAGTACTTC. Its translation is CASSQVAPETQYF.

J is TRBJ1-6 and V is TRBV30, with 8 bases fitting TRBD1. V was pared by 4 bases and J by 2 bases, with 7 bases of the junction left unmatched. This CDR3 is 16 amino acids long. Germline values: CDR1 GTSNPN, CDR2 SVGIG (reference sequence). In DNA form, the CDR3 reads TGTGCCTGGAAGGCAACAGGGGGGACCTATAATTCACCCCTCCACTTT. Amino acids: CAWKATGGTYNSPLHF.

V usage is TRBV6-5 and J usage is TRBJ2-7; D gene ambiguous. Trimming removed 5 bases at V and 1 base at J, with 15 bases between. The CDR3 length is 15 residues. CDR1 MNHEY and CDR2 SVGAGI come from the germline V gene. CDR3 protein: CASSPQPPLSYEQYF. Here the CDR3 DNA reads TGTGCCAGCAGTCCACAGCCTCCTCTGTCCTACGAGCAGTACTTC.

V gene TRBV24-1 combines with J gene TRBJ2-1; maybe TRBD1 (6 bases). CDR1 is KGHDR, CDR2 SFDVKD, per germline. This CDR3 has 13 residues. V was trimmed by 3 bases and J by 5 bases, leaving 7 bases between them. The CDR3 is CATSDRDNNEQFF. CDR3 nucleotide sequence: TGTGCCACCAGTGATCGGGACAACAATGAGCAGTTCTTC.

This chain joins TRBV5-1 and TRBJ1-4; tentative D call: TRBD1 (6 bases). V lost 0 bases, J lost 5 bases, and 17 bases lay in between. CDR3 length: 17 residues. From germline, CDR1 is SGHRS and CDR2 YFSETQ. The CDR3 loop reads CASSLAHRGGANEKLFF. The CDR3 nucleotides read TGCGCCAGCAGCTTGGCCCACCGGGGGGGGGCGAATGAAAAACTGTTTTTT.

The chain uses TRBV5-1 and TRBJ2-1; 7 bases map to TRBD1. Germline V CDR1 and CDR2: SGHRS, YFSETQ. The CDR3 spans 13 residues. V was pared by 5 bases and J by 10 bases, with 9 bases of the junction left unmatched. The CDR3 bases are TGCGCCAGCAGTGTCGAGGGGGCCACGGAGCAGTTCTTC. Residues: CASSVEGATEQFF.

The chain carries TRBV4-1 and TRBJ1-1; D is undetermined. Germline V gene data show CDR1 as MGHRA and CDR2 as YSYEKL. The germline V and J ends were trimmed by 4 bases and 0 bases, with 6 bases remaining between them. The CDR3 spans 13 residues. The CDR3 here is CASSLQMNTEAFF. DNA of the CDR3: TGCGCCAGCAGCCTTCAGATGAACACTGAAGCTTTCTTT.

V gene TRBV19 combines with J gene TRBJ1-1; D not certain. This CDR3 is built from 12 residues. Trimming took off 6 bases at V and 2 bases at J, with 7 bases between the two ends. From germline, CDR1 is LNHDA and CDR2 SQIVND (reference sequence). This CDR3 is CASSDSNTEAFF. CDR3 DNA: TGTGCCAGTAGCGATAGTAACACTGAAGCTTTCTTT.

CDR3 in DNA: TGTGCCAGCGAGCGGGGACACCCAAACACCGGGGAGCTGTTTTTT. This encodes CASERGHPNTGELFF. This sequence joins TRBV19 and TRBJ2-2, with D perhaps TRBD2 (7 bases). V was cut by 9 bases and J by 2 bases, with 16 bases left in between. This CDR3 has 15 residues. Germline CDR1 LNHDA, CDR2 SQIVND (reference sequence).

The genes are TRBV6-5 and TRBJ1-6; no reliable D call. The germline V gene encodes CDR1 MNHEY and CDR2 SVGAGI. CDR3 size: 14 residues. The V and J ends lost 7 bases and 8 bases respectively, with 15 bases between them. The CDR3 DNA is TGTGCCAGCAAGGAAACAGACCACCATTCACCCCTCCACTTT. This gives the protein CASKETDHHSPLHF.

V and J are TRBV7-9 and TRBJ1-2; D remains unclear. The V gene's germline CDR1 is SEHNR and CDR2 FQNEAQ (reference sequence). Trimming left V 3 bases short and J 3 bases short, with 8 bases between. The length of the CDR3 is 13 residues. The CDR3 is CASSLNTYYGYTF. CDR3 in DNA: TGTGCCAGCAGCTTGAACACCTACTATGGCTACACCTTC.

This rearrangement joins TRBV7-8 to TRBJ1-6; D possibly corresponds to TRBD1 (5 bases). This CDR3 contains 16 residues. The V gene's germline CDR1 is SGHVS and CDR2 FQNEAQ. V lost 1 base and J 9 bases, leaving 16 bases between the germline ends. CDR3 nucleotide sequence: TGTGCCAGCAGCTTAGGTCCAGGGATTAGGGGTTCACCCCTCCACTTT. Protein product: CASSLGPGIRGSPLHF.

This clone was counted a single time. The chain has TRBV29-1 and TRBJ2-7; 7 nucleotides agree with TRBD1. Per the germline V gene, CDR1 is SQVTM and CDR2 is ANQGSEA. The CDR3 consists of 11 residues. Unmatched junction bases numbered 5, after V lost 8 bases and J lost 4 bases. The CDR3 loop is CSTGTAYEQYF. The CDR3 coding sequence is TGCAGCACCGGGACAGCTTACGAGCAGTACTTC.

This CDR3 is CASSEWDSYYGYTF. In DNA, the CDR3 is TGTGCCAGCAGTGAATGGGACAGCTACTATGGCTACACCTTC. The genes are TRBV6-1 and TRBJ1-2; 7 bases align to TRBD1. Germline values: CDR1 MNHNS, CDR2 SASEGT. V trimming: 2 bases; J trimming: 3 bases; junction bases outside the gene matches: 3. The CDR3 spans 14 residues.

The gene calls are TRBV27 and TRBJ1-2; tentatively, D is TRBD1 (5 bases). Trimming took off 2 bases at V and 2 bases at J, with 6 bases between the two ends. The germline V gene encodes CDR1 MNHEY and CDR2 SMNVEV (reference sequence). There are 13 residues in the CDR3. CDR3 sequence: CASSLKGNYGYTF. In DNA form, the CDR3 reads TGTGCCAGCAGTTTAAAGGGGAACTATGGCTACACCTTC.

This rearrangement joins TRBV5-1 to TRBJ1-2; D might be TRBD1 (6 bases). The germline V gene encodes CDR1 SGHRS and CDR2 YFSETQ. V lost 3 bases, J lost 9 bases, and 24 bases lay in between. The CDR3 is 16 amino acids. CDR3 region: CASSSPGAGRDKSYTF. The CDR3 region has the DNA TGCGCCAGCAGCTCCCCAGGGGCTGGACGGGACAAGAGCTACACCTTC.

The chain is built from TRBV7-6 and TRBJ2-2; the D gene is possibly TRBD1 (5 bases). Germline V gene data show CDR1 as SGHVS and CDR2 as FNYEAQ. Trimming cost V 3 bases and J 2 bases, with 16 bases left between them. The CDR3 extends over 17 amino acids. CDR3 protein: CASSLSRLGVNTGELFF. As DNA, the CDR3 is TGTGCCAGCAGCTTGTCTCGGCTAGGGGTTAACACCGGGGAGCTGTTTTTT.

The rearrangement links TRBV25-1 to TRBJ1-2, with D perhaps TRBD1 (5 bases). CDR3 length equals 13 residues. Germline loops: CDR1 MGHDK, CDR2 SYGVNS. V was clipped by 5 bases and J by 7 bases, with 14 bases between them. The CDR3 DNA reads TGTGCCAGCAGTCTAACCGGGACTATTGGCTACACCTTC. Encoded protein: CASSLTGTIGYTF.

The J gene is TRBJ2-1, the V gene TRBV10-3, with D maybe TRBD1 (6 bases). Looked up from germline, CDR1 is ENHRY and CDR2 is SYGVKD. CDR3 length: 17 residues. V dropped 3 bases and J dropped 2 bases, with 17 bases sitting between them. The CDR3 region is CAISEDAAGATYNEQFF. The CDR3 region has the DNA TGTGCCATCAGTGAAGATGCCGCAGGGGCCACCTACAATGAGCAGTTCTTC.

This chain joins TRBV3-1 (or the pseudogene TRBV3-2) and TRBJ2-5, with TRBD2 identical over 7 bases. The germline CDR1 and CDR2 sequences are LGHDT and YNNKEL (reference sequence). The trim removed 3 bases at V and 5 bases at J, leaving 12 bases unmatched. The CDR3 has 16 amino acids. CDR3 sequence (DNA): TGTGCCAGCAGCCACCTTGGGGAGGGCCAGAGGGAGACCCAGTACTTC. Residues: CASSHLGEGQRETQYF.

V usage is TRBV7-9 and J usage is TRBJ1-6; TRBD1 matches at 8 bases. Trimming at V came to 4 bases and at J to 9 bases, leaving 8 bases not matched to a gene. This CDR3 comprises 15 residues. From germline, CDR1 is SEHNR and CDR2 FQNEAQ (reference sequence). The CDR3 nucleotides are TGTGCCAGCAGCTATGGACAGGGTGAGGGTTCACCCCTCCACTTT. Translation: CASSYGQGEGSPLHF.

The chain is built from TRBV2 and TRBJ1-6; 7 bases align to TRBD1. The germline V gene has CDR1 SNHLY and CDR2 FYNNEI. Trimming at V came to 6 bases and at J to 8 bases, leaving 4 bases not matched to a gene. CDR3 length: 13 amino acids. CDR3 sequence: CASRPTGDSPLHF. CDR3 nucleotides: TGTGCCAGCAGACCTACAGGGGATTCACCCCTCCACTTT.

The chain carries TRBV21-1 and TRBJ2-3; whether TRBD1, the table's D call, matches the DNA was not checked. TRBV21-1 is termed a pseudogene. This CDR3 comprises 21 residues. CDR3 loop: CASSSLIRPGQGQLCTDTQYF. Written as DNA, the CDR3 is TGTGCCAGCAGCAGCTTAATAAGACCGGGACAGGGACAACTTTGCACAGATACGCAGTATTTT.

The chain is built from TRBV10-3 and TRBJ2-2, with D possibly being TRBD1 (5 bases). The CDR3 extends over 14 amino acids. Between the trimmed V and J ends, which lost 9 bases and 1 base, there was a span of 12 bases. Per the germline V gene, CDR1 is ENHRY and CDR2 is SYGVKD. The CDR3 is CAIWGGLNTGELFF. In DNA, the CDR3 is TGTGCCATTTGGGGCGGATTGAACACCGGGGAGCTGTTTTTT.

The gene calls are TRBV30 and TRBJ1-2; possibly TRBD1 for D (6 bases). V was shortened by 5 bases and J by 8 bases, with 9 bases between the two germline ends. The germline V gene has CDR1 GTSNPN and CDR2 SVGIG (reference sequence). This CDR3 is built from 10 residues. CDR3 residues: CAWAGGGYTF. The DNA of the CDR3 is TGTGCCTGGGCGGGGGGCGGCTACACCTTC.

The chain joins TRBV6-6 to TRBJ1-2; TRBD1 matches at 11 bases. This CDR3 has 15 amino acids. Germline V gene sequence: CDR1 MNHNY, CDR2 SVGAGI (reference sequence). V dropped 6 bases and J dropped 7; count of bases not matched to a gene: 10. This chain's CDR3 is CASRLLGTGGSGYTF. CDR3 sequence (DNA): TGTGCCAGCAGACTCCTCGGGACAGGGGGTAGTGGCTACACCTTC.

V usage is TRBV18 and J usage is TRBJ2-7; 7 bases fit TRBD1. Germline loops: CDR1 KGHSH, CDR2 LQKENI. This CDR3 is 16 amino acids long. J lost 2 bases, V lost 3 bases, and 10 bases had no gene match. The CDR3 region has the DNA TGTGCCAGCTCACCCAATCCCACGGGACAGCCCTACGAGCAGTACTTC. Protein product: CASSPNPTGQPYEQYF.

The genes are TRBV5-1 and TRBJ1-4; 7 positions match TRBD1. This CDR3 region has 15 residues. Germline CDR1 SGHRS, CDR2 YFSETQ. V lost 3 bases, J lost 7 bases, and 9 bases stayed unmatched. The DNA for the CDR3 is TGCGCCAGCAGCTCCACGACAGGGTCCGGTGAAAAACTGTTTTTT. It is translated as CASSSTTGSGEKLFF.